The clone carrying this T cell receptor (beta chain) was observed at least ten times. This entry is derived from a study of glioma-infiltrating T cells. TCR alpha and beta CDR3 regions were amplified from RNA using iRepertoire nested multiplex PCR. Tissue mRNA or PBMC total RNA, roughly 95-400 ng, went into one-step reverse transcription and amplification. TCRdb reprocessed the multiplex PCR reads via MiXCR and lists one record per CDR3 protein. Of about 190,000 distinct CDR3 sequences listed, approximately 30% are singletons. The V and J ends lost 9 bases and 6 bases, in that order; junction bases with no gene match: 5. The CDR3 length is 13 residues. The germline gives CDR1 MNHEY, CDR2 SMNVEV (reference sequence).

The sequence was obtained from a human donor with low-grade glioma or glioblastoma, undergoing nonglioma brain surgery, or in good health (not recorded which). Input material: glioma tissue, nonneoplastic brain tissue, or PBMCs (not recorded which). This sequence joins TRBV27 and TRBJ1-2; TRBD1 matches at 12 bases. The CDR3 loop reads CASGDRGQNGYTF. CDR3 bases: TGTGCCAGTGGGGACAGGGGGCAGAATGGCTACACCTTC.